This T cell receptor beta chain came from a study of shared clonotypes between healthy human individuals (dated by TCRdb to about 2020). For context, the study as a whole: The cohort comprised a couple of women and a few men aged 18 to 49 years. For each donor, three plates each were used for CD4 naive and CD4 memory, two plates were used for CD8 naive, and one plate was used for CD8 memory. The study deeply sequenced blood TCR repertoires of five healthy adults to estimate repertoire size and the extent of clonotype sharing between individuals. To increase sequencing depth and limit assay-specific biases, TCR repertoire library preparation and sequencing were carried out by different laboratories using diverse techniques. Between about 0.94 and 8.9 billion PBMCs per donor were obtained by leukapheresis. What the research found in general, with its limitations: Around 5.4% of naive CD4, 3% to 3.5% of naive CD8, approximately 2% of memory CD4, and around 0.4% of memory CD8 clonotypes were shared across several donors. Estimated clonotype richness was generally larger for naive than for memory subsets. Even with the large sequencing depth, rarefaction of the sorted-subset datasets indicated that sequencing was incomplete. Compared with non-shared clonotypes, the clonotypes found in all four sorted-subset donors had higher generation probabilities. Pairwise subsampling led to the expectation that sequencing depth would affect the degree of clonotype sharing among donors. The small number of donors limited the genetic and exposure-history diversity represented. Sampling was limited to blood, and TCR repertoires in tissue likely differ from TCR repertoires in blood.

For this clone: The target of this receptor is not known. No much larger clonotype is one base removed from it; base qualities were not supplied.

TCR CDR3 regions were amplified from genomic DNA by multiplex PCR using the deep immunoSEQ assay. For each cell subset, the extracted genomic DNA was distributed evenly across all wells of several immunoSEQ 96-well plates, and each plate served as one replicate. For sorted subsets, roughly 190 ng of genomic DNA, equivalent to 25,000 to 30,000 T cell genomes, went into each replicate PCR. Purified libraries were measured with a Qubit 3.0 fluorometer, size-checked on a Bioanalyzer 2100, and measured again with the KAPA Library Quantification kit. Each immunoSEQ 96-well plate was sequenced on its own single-read 150-cycle Illumina NextSeq 550 flow cell. The authors processed their data as follows. Because the immunoSEQ output included only junctional sequences and no quality scores, the filtering could not be the same as the filtering used for full-length reads. Sequences were annotated with PyIR, a Python wrapper for IgBLAST v1.9, using IMGT germline references to assign V/J genes and CDR3. Reads were removed for weak V/J assignments (E-value above 1e-6), missing CDR3, stop codons, out-of-frame junctions, or ambiguous translated residues. A V3J clonotype was defined by an identical inferred V gene, J gene, and CDR3 amino acid sequence. Percentage overlap between repertoires was calculated by dividing the number of shared unique clonotypes by the size of the smaller repertoire. Repertoire richness was assessed with RTK rarefaction, the Chao1 estimator, and Recon v2.1 estimates of unobserved clonotypes. For all TCRbeta clonotypes obtained by the gDNA method from a handful of donors, generation probabilities were computed with OLGA. TCRdb limited this immuneACCESS table to in-frame rearrangements with V and J called. A share of clones is missing; checked studies link under half to unresolved V genes, and the rest is unexplained. V and J calls and clone size follow that table, whereas D and trimming were derived from the DNA. This sample comprises about 1.1 million clones, around three quarters of them detected only once. The biggest ten clones account for more than 0.45% of the sample.

Healthy HIV-negative adults with no recently reported acute infections or vaccinations were included as donors. Every donor was a Caucasian adult residing in Nashville, Tennessee, USA. Magnetic negative selection was used to enrich CD4+ T cells, after which naive cells were positively selected on CD45RA and the negative fraction became the memory subset. Blood was collected by leukapheresis, and PBMCs were isolated by Ficoll-Histopaque density gradient centrifugation and then cryopreserved in liquid nitrogen vapor phase. Purity and quantity of every magnetically sorted T cell population were checked by analytical flow cytometry. Genomic DNA was isolated from each sorted fraction and quantified by UV absorbance on a Nanodrop 2000c. The sample comprised memory CD4+ T cells from PBMCs. What this sample's cell subset or site label stands for: CD45RA-negative fraction. This TCR derives from a man younger than 35 in good health. Some clones in this sample may be carry-over from other donors' samples.

The CDR3 here reads CASSLTGQNTGELFF. The DNA sequence reads TGTGCCAGTAGTTTGACAGGGCAGAACACCGGGGAGCTGTTTTTT. The sequence is built from TRBV19 and TRBJ2-2; a stretch of 7 junction bases matches TRBD1. The CDR3 runs 15 amino acids, cysteine and phenylalanine included. This entry keeps only the CDR3 DNA: 45 bases, framed from base 1. Unmatched junction bases come to 4, with V trimmed by 5 bases and J by 1 base. Looking up the germline V gene (reference sequence) yields CDR1 LNHDA and CDR2 SQIVND.